A single T cell receptor (beta chain) is shown here with its context. Its antigen is undetermined. Unmatched junction bases numbered 14, after V lost 8 bases and J lost 0 bases. Germline-derived CDR1 and CDR2 are SNHLY and FYNNEI. The CDR3 sequence is 19 residues long. PCR primers comprised 60 Vbeta and 13 Jbeta primers. The assay was immunoSEQ multiplex PCR, and TCRdb's table has in-frame clones only and misses some. Of some 140,000 clones detected, over 80% appear once; the ten largest clones hold 1.5%. This sample was included in a study of cytomegalovirus exposure and HLA in healthy donors. Study context: There were around 100 million unique TCR beta sequences, drawn from about 190 million T cells, in an earlier analysis. Study-wide results and caveats: Most TCR sequences were rare, but some public TCRs occurred in many donors. Analysis was carried out at a later point, and it linked a missense DCLRE1C variant to TCR beta V- and J-gene trimming. Productive rates of about 87% or about 30% were seen for most TCR beta V segments in an earlier analysis.

Sequenced material: PBMCs. This chain links TRBV2 with TRBJ1-6, with 9 bases that match TRBD1. This TCR derives from a man aged 40-55 years in good health and CMV-seronegative. For the CDR3, the DNA is TGTGCCAGCTCGGGAAGGACAGGGGACTCCAGCTCCTATAATTCACCCCTCCACTTT. Residues: CASSGRTGDSSSYNSPLHF.